The present T cell receptor beta chain was sequenced within a study of blood T cell dynamics during melanoma immunotherapy. Sequencing used immunoSEQ multiplex PCR; TCRdb keeps in-frame clones, though not all of them. Found here are more than 10,000 clones, 84% of them singletons; the top ten hold 11% to 15%. Between the trimmed V and J ends, which lost 0 bases and 2 bases, there was a span of 10 bases. This CDR3 contains 15 residues. Germline V gives CDR1 MNHEY, CDR2 SVGAGI. Described time point: pre-treatment baseline. Disease control meant complete response, partial response or stable disease at 12 weeks.

The chain links TRBV6-5 to TRBJ1-1; possibly TRBD1 for D (6 bases). The source is a human donor with melanoma. The source material was blood, sampled from a patient treated with checkpoint blockade. This CDR3 is CASSYSWTVNTEAFF. As DNA, the CDR3 is TGTGCCAGCAGTTACTCTTGGACAGTCAACACTGAAGCTTTCTTT.